A single sample is the source of the 22 T cell receptor beta chains below, sequenced in a study of cytomegalovirus exposure and HLA in healthy donors (dated by TCRdb to the late 2010s). Library creation used the immunoSEQ multiplex PCR assay. The multiplex PCR relied on a mix of 60 forward primers for TCR Vbeta segments and 13 reverse primers for TCR Jbeta segments. Entries here come from immuneACCESS through TCRdb and include only in-frame sequences with V and J called. Some clones fail to appear in such tables; in the studies checked, an unresolved V gene covers under half of the shortfall, and the cause of the remainder is unknown. The sample records 210,000 or so clones, 65% to 80% of which are singletons. In total, the top ten clones hold 0.2% to 0.25% of the sample. Sequenced sample: PBMCs. These receptors all stem from a girl aged 2 to 10 in good health and CMV-seronegative.

This rearrangement joins TRBV6-6 to TRBJ1-2; TRBD1 aligns across 7 bases. The CDR3 spans 14 residues. The germline V gene encodes CDR1 MNHNY and CDR2 SVGAGI (reference sequence). With 4 bases clipped from V and 2 bases from J, the junction kept 4 bases outside the gene matches. CDR3 DNA: TGTGCCAGCAGTTCAGGGGGTTTAAACTATGGCTACACCTTC. It specifies CASSSGGLNYGYTF.

Written as DNA, the CDR3 is TGTGCCACCAGCACCGGGAGCTCAGGGTTTTCGTTCCCTGAAGCTTTCTTT. Its translation is CATSTGSSGFSFPEAFF. This chain links TRBV15 with TRBJ1-1; D may be TRBD1 (5 bases). CDR1 is LNHNV, CDR2 YYDKDF, per germline (reference sequence). The ends were cut back, 4 bases at V and 6 bases at J, with 24 bases in the middle. The CDR3 spans 17 residues.

The chain combines TRBV2 with TRBJ2-7; TRBD2 agrees at 7 bases. The trim removed 6 bases at V and 0 bases at J, leaving 5 bases unmatched. Germline V gene lookup returns CDR1 SNHLY and CDR2 FYNNEI. The CDR3 totals 14 residues. CDR3 nucleotides: TGTGCCAGCAGCTACGGGGGGATCTCCTACGAGCAGTACTTC. Its translation is CASSYGGISYEQYF.

CDR3 region: CASSGTPHLAGVSGTQYF. CDR3 nucleotides: TGTGCCAGCAGTGGAACGCCCCATCTAGCGGGAGTAAGTGGGACCCAGTACTTC. The chain uses TRBV2 and TRBJ2-5; 10 bases are a match to TRBD2. After removal of 4 bases from V and 7 bases from J, the junction contained 18 bases not matched to a gene. The V gene's germline CDR1 is SNHLY and CDR2 FYNNEI. This CDR3 is 18 amino acids long.

The chain carries TRBV15 and TRBJ2-3; D not resolved. This CDR3 spans 14 amino acids. CDR1 and CDR2 from the germline V gene are LNHNV and YYDKDF (reference sequence). The V end lost 0 bases, the J end lost 2 bases, and 6 bases lay between the germline ends. The CDR3 DNA is TGTGCCACCAGCAGAGACCGACTCACAGATACGCAGTATTTT. It yields the protein CATSRDRLTDTQYF.

CDR3 loop: CASSYGTLNEQFF. The CDR3 region has the DNA TGCGCCAGCAGCTACGGGACACTGAATGAGCAGTTCTTC. This chain joins TRBV5-1 and TRBJ2-1, with a weak D call TRBD1 (6 bases). V was trimmed by 3 bases and J by 7 bases, leaving 11 bases between them. The CDR3 has 13 residues. The germline V gene encodes CDR1 SGHRS and CDR2 YFSETQ.

The genes are TRBV11-2 and TRBJ2-7, with TRBD2 matching over 10 bases. The ends lost 5 bases at V and 4 bases at J; junction bases unmatched: 2. This CDR3 spans 13 amino acids. In germline, CDR1 is SGHAT, CDR2 FQNNGV. DNA for the CDR3: TGTGCCAGCAGCAGGACTAGCGGTTACGAGCAGTACTTC. Protein product: CASSRTSGYEQYF.

As concerns this clone: A read error may account for a junction end that differs from germline. V and J are TRBV4-1 and TRBJ2-7; D not resolved. Germline V gene data show CDR1 as MGHRA and CDR2 as YSYEKL. The CDR3 has 14 amino acids. The CDR3 region is CASSQAQISYGQYF. For the CDR3, the DNA is TGCGCCAGCAGCCAAGCACAGATCTCCTACGGGCAGTACTTC.

The V gene is TRBV27, the J gene TRBJ2-2, with TRBD1 identical over 8 bases. The CDR3 is made up of 15 amino acids. V shed 4 bases and J 3 bases; nucleotides not matched to a gene: 4. The germline CDR1 and CDR2 sequences are MNHEY and SMNVEV (reference sequence). In nucleotides, the CDR3 is TGTGCCAGCAGTTCGCCGGACAGGGACACCGGGGAGCTGTTTTTT. Its protein is CASSSPDRDTGELFF.

This clone showed up just once. The V call is TRBV7-9, the J call TRBJ2-7; D possibly corresponds to TRBD2 (8 bases). The CDR3 covers 16 residues. Trimming took off 5 bases at V and 5 bases at J, with 22 bases between the two ends. CDR1 is SEHNR, CDR2 FQNEAQ, per germline (reference sequence). The CDR3 DNA reads TGTGCCAGCAGCCCTCGGGAGGGGGCGGTTCTCCACGAGCAGTACTTC. Amino acids: CASSPREGAVLHEQYF.

Comments on this clone: The junction departs from germline at one end; a sequencing error may be responsible. The same CDR3 also results from other DNA sequences found in this sample. This rearrangement joins TRBV27 to TRBJ1-2, with D perhaps matching TRBD1 (6 bases). Germline lookup yields CDR1 MNHEY and CDR2 SMNVEV (reference sequence). The CDR3 contains 15 residues. CDR3 residues: CASSLSPDSPYGYTF. CDR3 bases: TGTGCCAGCAGCCTCTCTCCGGACAGTCCCTATGGCTACACCTTT.

The rearrangement uses TRBV5-6 and TRBJ2-3; a possible D gene is TRBD2 (5 bases). This CDR3 region has 17 residues. Trimming left V 6 bases short and J 5 bases short, with 25 bases between. Germline loops: CDR1 SGHDT, CDR2 YYEEEE. The CDR3 reads CASTGAGNGGLRDTQYF. CDR3 coding DNA: TGTGCCAGCACCGGCGCAGGTAATGGCGGGTTGAGAGATACGCAGTATTTT.

The chain uses TRBV30 and TRBJ2-2; a weak D match, TRBD2 (6 bases). Germline values: CDR1 GTSNPN, CDR2 SVGIG (reference sequence). The CDR3 consists of 13 residues. Here the CDR3 reads CAFTWGGTGELFF. The CDR3 region has the DNA TGTGCTTTCACGTGGGGAGGCACCGGGGAGCTGTTTTTT.

The chain employs TRBV6-5 and TRBJ2-7; 7 bases agree with TRBD1. The CDR3 consists of 13 residues. J was trimmed by 1 base and V by 5 bases; bases with no gene match: 2. Germline V lookup: CDR1 MNHEY, CDR2 SVGAGI. CDR3 protein: CASSQDRSYEQYF. The CDR3 DNA reads TGTGCCAGCAGTCAGGACAGGTCCTACGAGCAGTACTTC.

This chain links TRBV2 with TRBJ2-7, with TRBD1 matching over 10 bases. Germline CDR1 reads SNHLY; CDR2 reads FYNNEI. V lost 8 bases and J lost 13; bases outside the gene matches: 8. This CDR3 contains 11 residues. The CDR3 nucleotides are TGTGCCAGCTCCGGGACAGGGGTTCTTTACTTC. Translation gives CASSGTGVLYF. Complete variable domain (other parts from reference TRBV2 and TRBJ2-7): EPEVTQTPSHQVTQMGQEVILRCVPISNHLYFYWYRQILGQKVEFLVSFYNNEISEKSEIFDDQFSVERPDGSNFTLKIRSTKLEDSAMYFCASSGTGVLYFGPGTRLTVT.

This chain links TRBV4-1 with TRBJ2-1, with D possibly being TRBD2 (6 bases). The V and J ends lost 4 bases and 3 bases respectively, with 16 bases between them. Germline V gene data show CDR1 as MGHRA and CDR2 as YSYEKL. The CDR3 is 16 amino acids. Written as DNA, the CDR3 is TGCGCCAGCAGCCGGGAATTGGGACTCCACTACAATGAGCAGTTCTTC. Protein sequence: CASSRELGLHYNEQFF.

The rearrangement joins TRBV27 to TRBJ1-4; D might be TRBD1 (5 bases). The CDR3 covers 16 residues. CDR1 and CDR2 from the germline V gene are MNHEY and SMNVEV (reference sequence). Trimming took off 4 bases at V and 5 bases at J, with 17 bases between the two ends. The DNA for the CDR3 is TGTGCCAGCAGTTCGAACCTGGACCGACAGAATGAAAAACTGTTTTTT. This translates into CASSSNLDRQNEKLFF.

V gene TRBV18 combines with J gene TRBJ2-1; 7 positions agree with TRBD2. The CDR3 spans 17 residues. Germline CDR1 KGHSH, CDR2 LQKENI. The V gene end was trimmed by 2 bases and the J gene end by 1 base; junction bases not matched to a gene: 8. Here the CDR3 DNA reads TGTGCCAGCTCACCAATCAGTCTGGGAGGGTCCTACAATGAGCAGTTCTTC. Protein product: CASSPISLGGSYNEQFF.

In its sample, this clone was seen a few times. V and J are TRBV4-2 and TRBJ2-3; tentatively, D is TRBD2 (6 bases). V gave up 4 bases and J gave up 2 bases, with 13 bases separating them. This CDR3 contains 15 residues. Germline V gene lookup returns CDR1 LGHNA and CDR2 YNFKEQ. This chain's CDR3 is CASSRGVITTDTQYF. The CDR3 nucleotides are TGTGCCAGCAGCCGGGGGGTTATCACCACAGATACGCAGTATTTT.

This chain connects TRBV7-6 to TRBJ2-6, with unresolved D. Germline V gene data show CDR1 as SGHVS and CDR2 as FNYEAQ. The CDR3 runs to 15 residues. Between the trimmed V and J ends, which lost 8 bases and 2 bases, there was a span of 13 bases. The CDR3 protein is CASGSGAAGANVLTF. The CDR3 region has the DNA TGTGCCAGCGGGTCAGGCGCCGCTGGGGCCAACGTCCTGACTTTC.

The chain employs TRBV6-6 and TRBJ2-1; 7 bases align to TRBD1. V trimming: 5 bases; J trimming: 0 bases; junction bases outside the gene matches: 7. Germline V lookup: CDR1 MNHNY, CDR2 SVGAGI (reference sequence). The CDR3 consists of 16 residues. The CDR3 spells CASSPQTGFSYNEQFF. CDR3 DNA sequence: TGTGCCAGCAGTCCCCAGACAGGGTTCTCCTACAATGAGCAGTTCTTC.

DNA for the CDR3: TGTGCCAGCAGTTATTACAGGGGGCGTGCCTACGAGCAGTACTTC. Its protein is CASSYYRGRAYEQYF. The chain couples TRBV6-5 to TRBJ2-7; 9 bases fit TRBD1. From germline, CDR1 is MNHEY and CDR2 SVGAGI. This CDR3 has 15 residues. With V trimmed by 3 bases and J by 2 bases, 5 bases remained unmatched.